Sequencing of this TCR beta chain was carried out in a study of blood T cell repertoires in COVID-19. Across the whole study: Sites across the United States, Italy and Spain contributed samples from acute and convalescent COVID-19.

This clone appeared a few times. The CDR3 totals 14 residues. CDR1 and CDR2 (germline): KGHSH, LQKENI. With 8 bases clipped from V and 0 bases from J, the junction kept 3 bases outside the gene matches. This table comes from immunoSEQ multiplex PCR, and its TCRdb copy is limited to in-frame clones, with some not included. The sample consists of nearly 90,000 clones, approximately 79% of them appearing once. The rearrangement uses TRBV18 and TRBJ2-2; 7 bases agree with TRBD1. The sequenced sample was peripheral blood. This TCR came from a woman older than 75 with acute or convalescent COVID-19. The CDR3 DNA reads as TGTGCCAGCCGGGGACAGCCGAACACCGGGGAGCTGTTTTTT. Encoded protein: CASRGQPNTGELFF.